This TCR beta chain was retrieved from a study of OX40 agonist ivuxolimab in advanced cancers. At the level of the study: Partial responses were observed in three patients, of whom one had hepatocellular carcinoma and two had cutaneous melanoma.

The V gene's germline CDR1 is GTSNPN and CDR2 SVGIG (reference sequence). The CDR3 covers 14 residues. After removal of 3 bases from V and 2 bases from J, the junction contained 5 bases not matched to a gene. Overall study findings and caveats: Some patients who did not respond also had low normalized T-cell clonal expansion.

This clone has more than one count but fewer than ten. Its antigen is as yet unknown. The same CDR3 also results from other DNA sequences found in this sample. Assay used: immunoSEQ multiplex PCR; TCRdb lists only in-frame clones, some missing. The table shows 50,000 or so clones, with 75% to 80% occurring only once. The chain carries TRBV30 and TRBJ2-7, with 9 bases that match TRBD1. The TCR originated in an adult with an advanced solid tumor such as melanoma, head and neck, liver or kidney cancer. Sample: CD4+ or CD8+ T cells sorted from blood, taken in a trial of the OX40 agonist ivuxolimab. This CDR3 is CAWRGTGSAYEQYF. As DNA, the CDR3 is TGTGCCTGGAGGGGGACAGGGAGCGCCTACGAGCAGTACTTC.